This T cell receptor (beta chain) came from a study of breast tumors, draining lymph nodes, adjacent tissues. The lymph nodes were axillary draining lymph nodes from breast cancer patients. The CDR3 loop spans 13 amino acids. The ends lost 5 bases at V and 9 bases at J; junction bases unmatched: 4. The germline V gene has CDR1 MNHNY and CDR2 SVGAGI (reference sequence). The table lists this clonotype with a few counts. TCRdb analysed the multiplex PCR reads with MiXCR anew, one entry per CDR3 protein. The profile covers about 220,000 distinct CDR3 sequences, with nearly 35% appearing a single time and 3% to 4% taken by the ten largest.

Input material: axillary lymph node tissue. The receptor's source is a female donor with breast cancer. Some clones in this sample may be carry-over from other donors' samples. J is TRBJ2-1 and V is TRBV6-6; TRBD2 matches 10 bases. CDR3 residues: CASSQRGGCEQFF. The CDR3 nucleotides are TGTGCCAGCAGTCAGCGGGGGGGCTGTGAGCAGTTCTTC.